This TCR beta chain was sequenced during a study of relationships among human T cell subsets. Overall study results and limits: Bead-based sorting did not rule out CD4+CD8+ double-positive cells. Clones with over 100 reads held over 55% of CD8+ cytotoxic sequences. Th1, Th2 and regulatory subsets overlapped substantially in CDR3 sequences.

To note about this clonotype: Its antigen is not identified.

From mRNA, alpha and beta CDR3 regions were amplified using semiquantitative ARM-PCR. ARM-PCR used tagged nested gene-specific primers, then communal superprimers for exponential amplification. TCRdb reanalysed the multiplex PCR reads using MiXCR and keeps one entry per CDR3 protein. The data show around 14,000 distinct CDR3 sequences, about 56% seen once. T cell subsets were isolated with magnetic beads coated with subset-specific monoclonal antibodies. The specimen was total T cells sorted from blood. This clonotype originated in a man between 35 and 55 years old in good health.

The DNA of the CDR3 is TGTGCCAGCAGCCCGAGGTTCATCCAAGAGACCCAGTACTTC. Amino acid sequence: CASSPRFIQETQYF. V is TRBV3-1 and J is TRBJ2-5; D ambiguous. The CDR3 covers 14 residues. Germline CDR1 LGHDT, CDR2 YNNKEL (reference sequence). The V and J ends lost 4 bases and 1 base respectively, with 10 bases between them.